The 10 T cell receptor beta chains reported below all come from one sample, sequenced in a study of beta chain features in type 1 diabetes. Which antigens these TCRs recognize remains unknown. Since all of the isolated RNA was reverse transcribed, expressed TCRB transcripts were what got sequenced. Assay used: immunoSEQ multiplex PCR; TCRdb lists only in-frame clones, some missing. The sample has 120,000 to 150,000 clones, about 13% seen once. The study's findings and limits: Moderate yet significant TCRB CDR3 shortening was seen in Type 1 diabetes patients in all four CD4+ subsets.

The sample was central memory CD4+ T cells from blood. Receptors were obtained from a man aged 18 to 30 with type 1 diabetes.

The chain combines TRBV29-1 with TRBJ2-1; TRBD1 agrees at 10 bases. The V and J ends lost 6 bases and 6 bases, in that order; junction bases with no gene match: 8. Germline CDR1 SQVTM, CDR2 ANQGSEA. The CDR3 consists of 14 residues. CDR3 protein: CSVARTGGGNEQFF. The CDR3 bases are TGCAGCGTGGCTCGGACAGGGGGAGGCAATGAGCAGTTCTTC.

This chain links TRBV7-9 with TRBJ1-3, with D tentatively TRBD1 (5 bases). V lost 1 base, J lost 0 bases, and 10 bases lay in between. The CDR3 length is 16 residues. CDR1 is SEHNR, CDR2 FQNEAQ, per germline (reference sequence). The DNA of the CDR3 is TGTGCCAGCAGCTTAGAGTCAGGGATCTCTGGAAACACCATATATTTT. Translated: CASSLESGISGNTIYF.

This clone was seen more than once but under ten times. The chain has TRBV6-6 and TRBJ2-7; D tentatively fits TRBD1 or TRBD2 (5 bases each). Germline CDR1 reads MNHNY; CDR2 reads SVGAGI (reference sequence). The ends were cut back, 4 bases at V and 7 bases at J, with 20 bases in the middle. The CDR3 has 15 residues. CDR3 sequence: CASSSHQGTEGEQYF. CDR3 DNA sequence: TGTGCCAGCAGTTCCCACCAGGGCACAGAGGGGGAGCAGTACTTC.

This rearrangement joins TRBV28 to TRBJ2-4; possible D gene TRBD2, 5 bases. V shed 5 bases and J shed 1 base, with 15 bases lying between them. Germline loops: CDR1 MDHEN, CDR2 SYDVKM. The CDR3 spans 16 residues. The CDR3 region is CASSPERLAAKNIQYF. The DNA for the CDR3 is TGTGCCAGCAGTCCAGAGCGGTTGGCGGCCAAAAACATTCAGTACTTC.

The chain joins TRBV27 to TRBJ1-1; no reliable D call. V was cut by 4 bases and J by 6 bases, with 9 bases left in between. The germline CDR1 and CDR2 sequences are MNHEY and SMNVEV (reference sequence). The CDR3 is 12 residues long. CDR3 loop: CASSSLGSEAFF. The CDR3 DNA reads as TGTGCCAGCAGTTCCCTGGGGTCTGAAGCTTTCTTT.

This clone was picked up a small number of times. The chain recombines TRBV9 with TRBJ2-2, with D unclear. The CDR3 totals 17 residues. Germline-derived CDR1 and CDR2 are SGDLS and YYNGEE. Deletions cut 3 bases from V and 1 base from J, with 16 bases between. CDR3 in amino acids: CASSASLLTKNTGELFF. The CDR3 nucleotides are TGTGCCAGCAGCGCGTCCCTTTTGACCAAGAACACCGGGGAGCTGTTTTTT.

This clone was recorded at least ten times. Additional DNA sequences in this sample encode the identical CDR3. The J gene is TRBJ2-5, the V gene TRBV18; D is uncertain. Trimming left V 5 bases short and J 3 bases short, with 4 bases between. Germline loops: CDR1 KGHSH, CDR2 LQKENI. CDR3 size: 11 residues. CDR3 region: CASSSKETQYF. The CDR3 nucleotides read TGTGCCAGCTCATCGAAAGAGACCCAGTACTTC.

This clone has a handful of counts. This chain joins TRBV7-2 and TRBJ2-3; TRBD2 is a possible D gene (5 bases). This CDR3 comprises 14 residues. Germline CDR1 SGHTA, CDR2 FQGNSA. Trimming removed 5 bases at V and 3 bases at J, with 12 bases between. CDR3 bases: TGTGCCAGCAGCCGAGGGCCGGTTACAGATACGCAGTATTTT. Translating it yields CASSRGPVTDTQYF.

The rearrangement links TRBV25-1 to TRBJ1-1, with D maybe TRBD1 (6 bases). Per the germline V gene, CDR1 is MGHDK and CDR2 is SYGVNS. The CDR3 consists of 14 residues. Deletions cut 6 bases from V and 4 bases from J, with 15 bases between. The CDR3: CASSLQGTGTEAFF. Here the CDR3 DNA reads TGTGCCAGCAGCCTACAGGGCACGGGCACTGAAGCTTTCTTT.

This clone was seen more than once but under ten times. This chain connects TRBV10-3 to TRBJ2-7; 9 nucleotides agree with TRBD1. Germline V gene data show CDR1 as ENHRY and CDR2 as SYGVKD. The length of the CDR3 is 14 residues. V was clipped by 8 bases and J by 6 bases; unmatched bases: 11. CDR3 loop: CAIQGGQGRGEQYF. In DNA form, the CDR3 reads TGTGCCATCCAAGGGGGACAGGGTCGCGGCGAGCAGTACTTC.